The clone carrying this T cell receptor beta chain appeared once. The antigen is not known. The V and J ends lost 6 bases and 6 bases, in that order; junction bases with no gene match: 9. In germline, CDR1 is SQVTM, CDR2 ANQGSEA. This CDR3 has 14 amino acids. The data stem from a study of T-cell reconstitution after alpha-beta-depleted transplantation in children. Findings and caveats of the study: Reportedly, only several hundred clones from non-depleted graft cells drove alpha-beta T-cell counts at about two months. From surviving recipient T cells and thymic progenitors came the high day-60 TCRbeta diversity observed in some patients. Newly produced T cells mostly accounted for T-cell counts and diversity one year post-transplant.

Unique molecular identifiers tagged the TCRbeta library. MiXCR was run by TCRdb on the PCR reads, yielding one entry per CDR3 protein. The table shows hundreds of thousands of distinct CDR3 sequences, with 23% occurring only once. The rearrangement joins TRBV29-1 to TRBJ1-5; TRBD1 matches at 9 bases. The sequenced sample was PBMCs, mostly from graft donor cells, obtained 360 days after TCRalphabeta/CD19-depleted stem cell transplant. This TCR was sampled from a boy under three years old who had a stem cell transplant for acute myeloid leukemia, so the T cells may come from the graft donor. The CDR3 loop reads CSVSRDRETQPQHF. The CDR3, as DNA: TGCAGCGTATCCCGGGACAGGGAGACTCAGCCCCAGCATTTT.